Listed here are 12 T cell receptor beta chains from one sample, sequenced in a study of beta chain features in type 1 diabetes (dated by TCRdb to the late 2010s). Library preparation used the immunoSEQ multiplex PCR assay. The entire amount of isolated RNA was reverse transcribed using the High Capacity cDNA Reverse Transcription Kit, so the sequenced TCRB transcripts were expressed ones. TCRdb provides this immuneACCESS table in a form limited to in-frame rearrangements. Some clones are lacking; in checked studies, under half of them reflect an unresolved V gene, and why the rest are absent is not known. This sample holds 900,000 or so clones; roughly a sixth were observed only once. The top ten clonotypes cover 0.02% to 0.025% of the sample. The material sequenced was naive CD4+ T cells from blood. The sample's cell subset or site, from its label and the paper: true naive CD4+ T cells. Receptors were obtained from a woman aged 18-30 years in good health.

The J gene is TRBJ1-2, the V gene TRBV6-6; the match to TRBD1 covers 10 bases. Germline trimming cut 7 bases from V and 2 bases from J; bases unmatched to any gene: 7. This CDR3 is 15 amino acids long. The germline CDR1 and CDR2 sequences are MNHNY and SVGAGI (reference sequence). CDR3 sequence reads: CASTRTGGPNYGYTF. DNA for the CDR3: TGTGCCAGCACCAGGACAGGGGGACCAAACTATGGCTACACCTTC.

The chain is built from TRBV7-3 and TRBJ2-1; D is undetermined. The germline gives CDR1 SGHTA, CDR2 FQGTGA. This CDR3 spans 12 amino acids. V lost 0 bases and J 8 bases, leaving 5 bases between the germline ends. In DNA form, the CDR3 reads TGTGCCAGCAGCTTAACAGGAGATGAGCAGTTCTTC. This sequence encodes CASSLTGDEQFF.

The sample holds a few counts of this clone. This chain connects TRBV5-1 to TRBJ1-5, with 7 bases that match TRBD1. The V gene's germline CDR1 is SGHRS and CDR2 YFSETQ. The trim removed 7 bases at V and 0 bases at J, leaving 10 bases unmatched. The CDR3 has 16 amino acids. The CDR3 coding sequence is TGCGCCAGCCAGCAAATGGACAGGTTTAGCAATCAGCCCCAGCATTTT. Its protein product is CASQQMDRFSNQPQHF.

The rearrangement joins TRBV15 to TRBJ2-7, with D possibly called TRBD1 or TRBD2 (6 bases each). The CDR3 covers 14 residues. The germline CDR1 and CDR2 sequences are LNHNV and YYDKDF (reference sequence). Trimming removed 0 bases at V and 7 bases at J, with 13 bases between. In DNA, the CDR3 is TGTGCCACCAGCAGAGACCTAGGGGGGTTTGAGCAGTACTTC. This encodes CATSRDLGGFEQYF.

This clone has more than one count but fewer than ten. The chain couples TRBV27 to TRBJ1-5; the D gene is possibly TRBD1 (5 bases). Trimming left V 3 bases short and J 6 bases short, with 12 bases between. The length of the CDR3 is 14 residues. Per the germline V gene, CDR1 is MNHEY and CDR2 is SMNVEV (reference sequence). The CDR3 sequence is CASSFSGAGQPQHF. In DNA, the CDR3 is TGTGCCAGCAGTTTTTCTGGGGCCGGTCAGCCCCAGCATTTT.

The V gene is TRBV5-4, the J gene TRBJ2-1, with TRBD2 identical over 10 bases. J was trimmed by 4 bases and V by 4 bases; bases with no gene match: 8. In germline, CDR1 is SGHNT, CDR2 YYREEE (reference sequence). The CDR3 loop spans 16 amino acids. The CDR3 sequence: CASSGANSGGYNEQFF. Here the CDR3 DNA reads TGTGCCAGCAGCGGGGCGAATAGCGGGGGGTACAATGAGCAGTTCTTC.

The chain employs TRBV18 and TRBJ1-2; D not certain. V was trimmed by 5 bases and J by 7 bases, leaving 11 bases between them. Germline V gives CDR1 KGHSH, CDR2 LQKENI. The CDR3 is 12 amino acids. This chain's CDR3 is CASSGSEGGYTF. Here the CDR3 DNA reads TGTGCCAGCTCAGGGTCGGAAGGTGGCTACACCTTC.

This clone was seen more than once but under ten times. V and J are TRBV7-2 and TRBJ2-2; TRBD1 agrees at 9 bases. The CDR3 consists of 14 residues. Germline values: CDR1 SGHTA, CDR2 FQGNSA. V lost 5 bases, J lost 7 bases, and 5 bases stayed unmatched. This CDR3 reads CASSPGQGYGELFF. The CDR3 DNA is TGTGCCAGCAGCCCGGGACAGGGTTACGGGGAGCTGTTTTTT.

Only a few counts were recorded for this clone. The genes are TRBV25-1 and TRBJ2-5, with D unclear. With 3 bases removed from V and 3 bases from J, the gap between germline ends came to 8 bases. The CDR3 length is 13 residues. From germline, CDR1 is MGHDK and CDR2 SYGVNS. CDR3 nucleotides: TGTGCCAGCAGTGACATCAGAAAAGAGACCCAGTACTTC. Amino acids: CASSDIRKETQYF.

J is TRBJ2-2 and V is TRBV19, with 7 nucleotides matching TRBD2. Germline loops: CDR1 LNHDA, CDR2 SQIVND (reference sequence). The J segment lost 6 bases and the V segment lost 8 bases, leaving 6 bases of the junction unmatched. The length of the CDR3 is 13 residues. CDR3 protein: CASGREHAGELFF. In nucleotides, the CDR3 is TGTGCCAGTGGGCGGGAGCACGCCGGGGAGCTGTTTTTT.

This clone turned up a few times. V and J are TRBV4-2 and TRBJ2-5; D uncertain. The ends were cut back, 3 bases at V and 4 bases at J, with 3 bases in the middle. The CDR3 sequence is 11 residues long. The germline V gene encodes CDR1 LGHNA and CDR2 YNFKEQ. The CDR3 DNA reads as TGTGCCAGCAGCCACAGAGAGACCCAGTACTTC. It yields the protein CASSHRETQYF.

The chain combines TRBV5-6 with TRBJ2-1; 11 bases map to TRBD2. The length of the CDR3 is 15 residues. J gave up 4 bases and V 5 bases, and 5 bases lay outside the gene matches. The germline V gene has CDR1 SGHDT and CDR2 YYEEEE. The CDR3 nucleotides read TGTGCCAGCAGTAAAGTAGCGGGAGGGTACAATGAGCAGTTCTTC. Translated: CASSKVAGGYNEQFF.